This T cell receptor beta chain was profiled in a study of blood T cell repertoires in COVID-19. At the level of the study: Italy, Spain and the United States were the sources of the convalescent and acute COVID-19 samples.

This table comes from immunoSEQ multiplex PCR, and its TCRdb copy is limited to in-frame clones, with some not included. The sample carries 80,000 to 90,000 clones, under 85% recorded once. The CDR3 length is 17 residues. What was sequenced was peripheral blood. The chain is built from TRBV21-1 and TRBJ2-2; the D call TRBD1 from the table was never checked on the DNA. TRBV21-1 is listed as a pseudogene. This sequence originates from a woman aged 80 or over with COVID-19, enrolled during active disease. This CDR3 reads CASSMGQPNSNTGELFF. CDR3 DNA: TGTGCCAGCAGCATGGGACAGCCTAATTCGAACACCGGGGAGCTGTTTTTT.